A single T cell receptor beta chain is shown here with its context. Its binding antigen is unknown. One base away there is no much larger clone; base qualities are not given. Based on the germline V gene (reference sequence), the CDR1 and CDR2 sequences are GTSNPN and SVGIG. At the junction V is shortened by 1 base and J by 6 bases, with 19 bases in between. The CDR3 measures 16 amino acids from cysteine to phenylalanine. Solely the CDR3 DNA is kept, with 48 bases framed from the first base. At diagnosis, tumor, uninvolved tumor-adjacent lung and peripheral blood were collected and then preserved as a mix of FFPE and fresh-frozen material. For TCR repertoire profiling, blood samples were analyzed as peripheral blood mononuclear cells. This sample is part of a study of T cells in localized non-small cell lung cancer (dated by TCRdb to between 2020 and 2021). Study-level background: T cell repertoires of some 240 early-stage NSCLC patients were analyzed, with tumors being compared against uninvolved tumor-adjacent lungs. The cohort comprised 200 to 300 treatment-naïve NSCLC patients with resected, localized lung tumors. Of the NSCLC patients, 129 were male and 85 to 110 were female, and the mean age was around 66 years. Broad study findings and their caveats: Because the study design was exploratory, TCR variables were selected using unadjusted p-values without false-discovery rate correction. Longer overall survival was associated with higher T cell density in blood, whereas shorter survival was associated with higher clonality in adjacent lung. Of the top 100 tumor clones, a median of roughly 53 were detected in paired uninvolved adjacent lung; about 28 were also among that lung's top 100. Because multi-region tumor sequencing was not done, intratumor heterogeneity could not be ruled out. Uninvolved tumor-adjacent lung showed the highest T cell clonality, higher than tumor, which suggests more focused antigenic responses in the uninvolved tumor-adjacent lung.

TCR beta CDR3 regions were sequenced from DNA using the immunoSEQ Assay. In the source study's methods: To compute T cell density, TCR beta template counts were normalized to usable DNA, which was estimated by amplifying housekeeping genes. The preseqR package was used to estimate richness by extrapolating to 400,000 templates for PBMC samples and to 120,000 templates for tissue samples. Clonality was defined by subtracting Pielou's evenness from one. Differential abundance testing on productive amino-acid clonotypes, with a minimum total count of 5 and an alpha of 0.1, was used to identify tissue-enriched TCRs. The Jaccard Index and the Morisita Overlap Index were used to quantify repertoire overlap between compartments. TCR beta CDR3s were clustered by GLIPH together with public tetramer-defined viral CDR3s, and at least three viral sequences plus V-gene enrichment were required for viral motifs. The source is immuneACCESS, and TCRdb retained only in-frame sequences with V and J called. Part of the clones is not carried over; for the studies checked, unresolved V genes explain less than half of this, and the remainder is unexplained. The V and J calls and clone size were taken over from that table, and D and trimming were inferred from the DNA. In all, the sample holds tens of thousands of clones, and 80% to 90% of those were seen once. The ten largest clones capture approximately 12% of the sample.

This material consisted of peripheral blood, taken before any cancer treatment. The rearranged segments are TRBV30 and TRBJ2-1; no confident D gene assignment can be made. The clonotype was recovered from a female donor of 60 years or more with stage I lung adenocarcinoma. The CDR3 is CAWSGKWTGSGNEQFF. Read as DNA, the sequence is TGTGCCTGGAGTGGTAAATGGACGGGCTCGGGCAATGAGCAGTTCTTC.